These 10 T cell receptor beta chains share one sample of origin, sequenced in a study of neoadjuvant anti-PD-1 for oral cavity cancer. Profiling relied on immunoSEQ multiplex PCR, and the TCRdb table lists in-frame clones only, not all of them. There are around 18,000 clones in the sample; approximately 70% occur only once, and around 2.4% lies in the top ten. This sample comprised PBMCs, obtained before nivolumab (anti-PD-1) treatment. The receptor set was obtained from a person between 40 and 79 years old with oral cavity squamous cell carcinoma.

The rearrangement joins TRBV2 to TRBJ2-3; the match to TRBD2 covers 8 bases. This CDR3 comprises 15 residues. The germline gives CDR1 SNHLY, CDR2 FYNNEI. Germline trimming cut 4 bases from V and 2 bases from J; bases unmatched to any gene: 5. This chain's CDR3 is CASSVISGATDTQYF. The CDR3 nucleotides are TGTGCCAGCAGTGTAATTAGCGGGGCCACAGATACGCAGTATTTT.

This rearrangement joins TRBV7-6 to TRBJ1-2; no clear D gene. CDR3 length equals 12 residues. V was trimmed by 1 base and J by 6 bases, leaving 6 bases between them. Germline V CDR1 and CDR2: SGHVS, FNYEAQ. The CDR3 loop is CASSLGKDGYTF. The CDR3 DNA reads TGTGCCAGCAGCTTAGGAAAGGATGGCTACACCTTC. Full variable domain (outside the CDR3, taken from reference TRBV7-6 and TRBJ1-2): GAGVSQSPRYKVTKRGQDVALRCDPISGHVSLYWYRQALGQGPEFLTYFNYEAQQDKSGLPNDRFSAERPEGSISTLTIQRTEQRDSAMYRCASSLGKDGYTFGSGTRLTVV.

This clone is a singleton in its sample. This chain links TRBV6-5 with TRBJ2-7; D unresolved. CDR3 length: 15 amino acids. The V end lost 0 bases, the J end lost 5 bases, and 14 bases lay between the germline ends. Germline-derived CDR1 and CDR2 are MNHEY and SVGAGI. CDR3 residues: CASSYSGMSGDEQYF. The CDR3 bases are TGTGCCAGCAGTTACTCGGGGATGTCCGGTGACGAGCAGTACTTC.

The chain uses TRBV29-1 and TRBJ2-1; D unresolved. The CDR3 is 13 amino acids. Germline CDR1 is SQVTM and CDR2 is ANQGSEA. V lost 0 bases, J lost 1 base, and 4 bases lay in between. In DNA, the CDR3 is TGCAGCGTTGAAGAATCATCCTACAATGAGCAGTTCTTC. Protein: CSVEESSYNEQFF.

The rearrangement links TRBV2 to TRBJ2-1; TRBD2 aligns across 11 bases. V gave up 5 bases and J gave up 6 bases; unmatched junction bases: 15. CDR3 length: 18 residues. Germline CDR1 is SNHLY and CDR2 is FYNNEI. The CDR3 sequence: CASSTPGLAATSLNEQFF. In DNA form, the CDR3 reads TGTGCCAGCAGTACCCCGGGACTAGCGGCTACGTCTCTCAATGAGCAGTTCTTC.

The rearrangement uses TRBV13 and TRBJ2-5, with 10 bases identical to TRBD2. Looked up from germline, CDR1 is PRHDT and CDR2 is FYEKMQ (reference sequence). V lost 2 bases and J lost 5; bases outside the gene matches: 5. The CDR3 extends over 15 amino acids. The CDR3 bases are TGTGCCAGCAGCTTACTAGCGGGAGTGGAGGAGACCCAGTACTTC. Its translation: CASSLLAGVEETQYF.

Sample share makes this clone medium-sized. The chain carries TRBV2 and TRBJ1-1; no clear D gene. This CDR3 has 12 amino acids. In germline, CDR1 is SNHLY, CDR2 FYNNEI. Trimming shortened V by 6 bases and J by 8 bases, and 13 bases separated the two germline ends. CDR3 amino acids: CASSPLSREAFF. In DNA form, the CDR3 reads TGTGCCAGCAGCCCACTCTCCCGGGAAGCTTTCTTT.

V and J are TRBV19 and TRBJ2-2; D might be TRBD1 (6 bases). This CDR3 spans 14 amino acids. Trimming removed 8 bases from V and 1 base from J, with 11 bases in between. Germline-derived CDR1 and CDR2 are LNHDA and SQIVND (reference sequence). DNA of the CDR3: TGTGCCAGTCAGATACAGGGGAACACCGGGGAGCTGTTTTTT. This encodes CASQIQGNTGELFF.

This chain links TRBV6-1 with TRBJ1-5; the D is unclear. V gave up 0 bases and J gave up 4 bases, with 4 bases separating them. CDR1 and CDR2 (germline): MNHNS, SASEGT. The CDR3 is 13 residues long. CDR3 in DNA: TGTGCCAGCAGTGAAGCCAAAAATCAGCCCCAGCATTTT. Its protein is CASSEAKNQPQHF.

The DNA for the CDR3 is TGCAGCGTGACCTCAAGAGGGGGCCAAGAGACCCAGTACTTC. As protein: CSVTSRGGQETQYF. J is TRBJ2-5 and V is TRBV29-1, with a possible D match to TRBD1 (6 bases). In germline, CDR1 is SQVTM, CDR2 ANQGSEA. The CDR3 has 14 amino acids. V was pared by 6 bases and J by 1 base, with 15 bases between.